The next 32 T cell receptor beta chains were all read from a single sample in a study of T cells in Graves' hyperthyroidism and ophthalmopathy. The source material, RNA transcripts, was used to amplify TCR beta CDR3 regions. RT-PCR in the first round (using the HTBI primer set) targeted the TCR CDR3. TCRdb independently ran MiXCR on the multiplex PCR reads; one entry per CDR3 protein. The data hold about 350,000 distinct CDR3 sequences, with approximately 18% observed a single time. The specimen sequenced was blood. These receptors were taken from a woman between 40 and 55 years old with Graves' ophthalmopathy.

This clonotype was recorded many times. CDR3 nucleotide sequence: TGTGCCAGCAGTCAGGGGTCGACTGGTTCGAACATTCAGTACTTC. This translates into CASSQGSTGSNIQYF. J is TRBJ2-4 and V is TRBV25-1; a possible D gene is TRBD1 (6 bases). Germline V gene lookup returns CDR1 MGHDK and CDR2 SYGVNS. This CDR3 spans 15 amino acids. The V and J ends lost 5 bases and 7 bases respectively, with 18 bases between them.

This clonotype appeared many times. The chain has TRBV6-2 or TRBV6-3 and TRBJ1-5, with 7 bases lining up with TRBD1. With 4 bases clipped from V and 2 bases from J, the junction kept 2 bases outside the gene matches. CDR1 and CDR2 (germline): MNHEY, SVGEGT. The CDR3 is 14 amino acids. CDR3 DNA: TGTGCCAGCAGTTTTACAGGGGGCAATCAGCCCCAGCATTTT. It encodes CASSFTGGNQPQHF.

This clonotype was counted many times. V gene TRBV7-2 combines with J gene TRBJ1-1; TRBD1 is a possible D gene (5 bases). Trimming took off 7 bases at V and 3 bases at J, with 12 bases between the two ends. The CDR3 length is 13 residues. Germline lookup yields CDR1 SGHTA and CDR2 FQGNSA. CDR3 region: CASNRGRYTEAFF. The CDR3 region has the DNA TGTGCCAGCAACCGGGGCAGGTACACTGAAGCTTTCTTT.

There are many counts of this clonotype. The J gene is TRBJ1-1, the V gene TRBV6-5; D may be TRBD1 (5 bases). CDR3 length: 14 residues. V dropped 6 bases and J dropped 1 base, with 12 bases sitting between them. CDR1 is MNHEY and CDR2 is SVGAGI in the germline V gene. CDR3 in amino acids: CASSVGTRNTEAFF. Written as DNA, the CDR3 is TGTGCCAGCAGCGTGGGGACCAGGAACACTGAAGCTTTCTTT.

The sample holds many counts of this clonotype. The genes are TRBV12-3 or TRBV12-4 and TRBJ1-2, with D hard to call. This CDR3 is 13 amino acids long. V dropped 3 bases and J dropped 3 bases, with 8 bases sitting between them. The CDR3 sequence is CASSFGQYYGYTF. Here the CDR3 DNA reads TGTGCCAGCAGTTTTGGCCAGTACTATGGCTACACCTTC.

This clonotype was seen only a few times. The rearrangement joins TRBV6-2 or TRBV6-3 to TRBJ2-5; D tentatively reads TRBD1 or TRBD2 (5 bases each). CDR1 is MNHEY, CDR2 SVGEGT, per germline. Trimming took off 5 bases at V and 3 bases at J, with 10 bases between the two ends. The CDR3 runs to 13 residues. CDR3 amino acids: CASSQGPEETQYF. CDR3 coding DNA: TGTGCCAGCAGTCAGGGACCGGAAGAGACCCAGTACTTC.

This clonotype was seen at least ten times. This rearrangement joins TRBV29-1 to TRBJ2-7, with D perhaps TRBD1 or TRBD2 (5 bases each). CDR1 is SQVTM and CDR2 is ANQGSEA in the germline V gene. The V and J ends lost 6 bases and 1 base respectively, with 19 bases between them. This CDR3 spans 15 amino acids. In DNA, the CDR3 is TGCAGCGTAGAATCCAACCGGGACGGTTCCTACGAGCAGTACTTC. Translation gives CSVESNRDGSYEQYF.

Many counts were recorded for this clonotype. V gene TRBV15 combines with J gene TRBJ2-2, with 7 bases fitting TRBD1. Unmatched junction bases numbered 6, after V lost 0 bases and J lost 5 bases. Germline values: CDR1 LNHNV, CDR2 YYDKDF (reference sequence). This CDR3 spans 16 amino acids. Written as DNA, the CDR3 is TGTGCCACCAGCAGAGATTTAGGGGGCCGGACCGGGGAGCTGTTTTTT. Its translation is CATSRDLGGRTGELFF.

This clonotype occurred many times. This chain joins TRBV27 and TRBJ2-4; TRBD1 might be the D (5 bases). Germline CDR1 MNHEY, CDR2 SMNVEV (reference sequence). This CDR3 region has 11 residues. The V end was cut by 5 bases, the J end by 12 bases, with 11 bases between. The CDR3 protein is CASSRGSNQYF. CDR3 DNA sequence: TGTGCCAGCAGTAGGGGAAGTAATCAGTACTTC.

There are many counts of this clonotype. V is TRBV7-9 and J is TRBJ2-2; 11 bases match TRBD2. Germline V gene sequence: CDR1 SEHNR, CDR2 FQNEAQ (reference sequence). The J segment lost 2 bases and the V segment lost 3 bases, leaving 5 bases of the junction unmatched. The CDR3 is made up of 17 amino acids. DNA for the CDR3: TGTGCCAGCAGCTTGGGACTAGCGGCCGTTAACACCGGGGAGCTGTTTTTT. It translates to CASSLGLAAVNTGELFF. Full variable domain (rest looked up from reference TRBV7-9 and TRBJ2-2): DTGVSQNPRHKITKRGQNVTFRCDPISEHNRLYWYRQTLGQGPEFLTYFQNEAQLEKSRLLSDRFSAERPKGSFSTLEIQRTEQGDSAMYLCASSLGLAAVNTGELFFGEGSRLTVL.

This clonotype was picked up many times. The chain uses TRBV7-9 and TRBJ2-7, with 8 bases identical to TRBD2. CDR3 size: 15 residues. CDR1 SEHNR and CDR2 FQNEAQ come from the germline V gene (reference sequence). V shed 3 bases and J 3 bases; nucleotides not matched to a gene: 7. Here the CDR3 DNA reads TGTGCCAGCAGCTTGCGGGGGGCGAGCGGCTACGAGCAGTACTTC. It yields the protein CASSLRGASGYEQYF.

J is TRBJ2-3 and V is TRBV7-8; no firm D call. The CDR3 runs 15 residues. V was trimmed by 1 base and J by 10 bases, leaving 18 bases between them. CDR1 SGHVS and CDR2 FQNEAQ come from the germline V gene. The CDR3 DNA sequence: TGTGCCAGCAGCTTAGGGGTAGTGACGCTAACGGCGCAGTATTTT. Its protein product is CASSLGVVTLTAQYF.

The V call is TRBV20-1, the J call TRBJ1-5, with D perhaps matching TRBD1 (6 bases). This CDR3 contains 15 residues. Germline V lookup: CDR1 DFQATT, CDR2 SNEGSKA (reference sequence). V was trimmed by 3 bases and J by 5 bases, leaving 17 bases between them. CDR3 amino acids: CSASASGTFDQPQHF. The CDR3 DNA follows: TGCAGTGCTAGTGCGTCCGGGACATTCGATCAGCCCCAGCATTTT.

J is TRBJ1-2 and V is TRBV5-1, with D maybe TRBD1 (5 bases). Trimming removed 4 bases from V and 10 bases from J, with 20 bases in between. Germline loops: CDR1 SGHRS, CDR2 YFSETQ. The CDR3 has 14 residues. The CDR3 bases are TGCGCCAGCAGCAGGGACGGGCAGGGACCCGACTACACCTTC. Its protein is CASSRDGQGPDYTF.

This clonotype came up many times. The chain combines TRBV28 with TRBJ2-6, with TRBD1 identical over 8 bases. V lost 4 bases and J lost 2; bases outside the gene matches: 4. The length of the CDR3 is 16 residues. Looked up from germline, CDR1 is MDHEN and CDR2 is SYDVKM. The CDR3 DNA reads TGTGCCAGCAGTTCCCAGGACAGGGCTGGGGCCAACGTCCTGACTTTC. As protein: CASSSQDRAGANVLTF. The whole variable domain, filled in from reference TRBV28 and TRBJ2-6, reads DVKVTQSSRYLVKRTGEKVFLECVQDMDHENMFWYRQDPGLGLRLIYFSYDVKMKEKGDIPEGYSVSREKKERFSLILESASTNQTSMYLCASSSQDRAGANVLTFGAGSRLTVL.

Details on this clonotype: The junction departs from germline at one end; a sequencing error may be responsible. This chain uses TRBV6-1 with TRBJ1-2; D gene uncertain. The V gene's germline CDR1 is MNHNS and CDR2 SASEGT. The CDR3 has 13 amino acids. CDR3 in DNA: TGTGCCAGCCACCGCCCTCGGATGGGCGGCTACATCTTC. Translation gives CASHRPRMGGYIF.

The V gene is TRBV6-1, the J gene TRBJ1-1, with 8 nucleotides matching TRBD1. The ends lost 2 bases at V and 4 bases at J; junction bases unmatched: 6. This CDR3 spans 15 amino acids. Germline V gene lookup returns CDR1 MNHNS and CDR2 SASEGT. CDR3 DNA: TGTGCCAGCAGTGAACCGGGGACAGGTTCCACTGAAGCTTTCTTT. Its protein product is CASSEPGTGSTEAFF.

This clonotype was counted ten times or more. This chain links TRBV4-1 with TRBJ2-4; D uncertain. V lost 3 bases, J lost 7 bases, and 10 bases lay in between. The CDR3 length is 13 residues. Germline lookup yields CDR1 MGHRA and CDR2 YSYEKL. The CDR3 spells CASSHVSDNIQYF. For the CDR3, the DNA is TGCGCCAGCAGCCATGTCTCGGATAACATTCAGTACTTC.

This clonotype was counted ten times or more. The chain combines TRBV7-8 with TRBJ1-3; no clear D gene. Germline V gene sequence: CDR1 SGHVS, CDR2 FQNEAQ. CDR3 size: 17 residues. V gave up 1 base and J gave up 0 bases, with 13 bases separating them. CDR3 residues: CASSLVSLGYSGNTIYF. CDR3 DNA: TGTGCCAGCAGCTTAGTGTCATTAGGATACTCTGGAAACACCATATATTTT. Full variable domain (outside the CDR3, taken from reference TRBV7-8 and TRBJ1-3): GAGVSQSPRYKVAKRGQDVALRCDPISGHVSLFWYQQALGQGPEFLTYFQNEAQLDKSGLPSDRFFAERPEGSVSTLKIQRTQQEDSAVYLCASSLVSLGYSGNTIYFGEGSWLTVV.

Turning to this clonotype: One base away lies a much larger clone, so this may be a sequencing read error. J is TRBJ2-4 and V is TRBV28, with TRBD1 matching over 10 bases. This CDR3 is built from 16 residues. Germline CDR1 reads MDHEN; CDR2 reads SYDVKM. The CDR3 DNA sequence: TGTGCCAGCAGCCGAGACAGGGGGCTTGACAAAAACATTCATTACTTC. Translation gives CASSRDRGLDKNIHYF. Combining the CDR3 with reference TRBV28 and TRBJ2-4 gives the whole variable domain DVKVTQSSRYLVKRTGEKVFLECVQDMDHENMFWYRQDPGLGLRLIYFSYDVKMKEKGDIPEGYSVSREKKERFSLILESASTNQTSMYLCASSRDRGLDKNIHYFGAGTRLSVL.

This clonotype occurred many times. The chain recombines TRBV30 with TRBJ1-1, with unresolved D. Between the trimmed V and J ends, which lost 0 bases and 2 bases, there was a span of 4 bases. Per the germline V gene, CDR1 is GTSNPN and CDR2 is SVGIG (reference sequence). This CDR3 spans 12 amino acids. CDR3 sequence: CAWSVHNTEAFF. CDR3 coding DNA: TGTGCCTGGAGTGTACATAACACTGAAGCTTTCTTT.

This clonotype was seen many times. The rearrangement links TRBV2 to TRBJ1-5; D may be TRBD1 (5 bases). The germline V and J ends were trimmed by 4 bases and 3 bases, with 13 bases remaining between them. The germline V gene encodes CDR1 SNHLY and CDR2 FYNNEI. This CDR3 region has 15 residues. The CDR3: CASSGAPGPNQPQHF. CDR3 nucleotide sequence: TGTGCCAGCAGTGGTGCTCCGGGACCCAATCAGCCCCAGCATTTT.

This clonotype was observed at least ten times. The chain couples TRBV15 to TRBJ2-7, with a tentative D call TRBD1 (6 bases). Germline V gives CDR1 LNHNV, CDR2 YYDKDF (reference sequence). CDR3 size: 13 residues. V was cut by 10 bases and J by 1 base, with 14 bases left in between. CDR3 DNA sequence: TGTGCCATAGGACAGCCTTTTTCCTACGAGCAGTACTTC. Its translation: CAIGQPFSYEQYF.

This clonotype was seen many times. V and J are TRBV20-1 and TRBJ1-5; D not resolved. Germline-derived CDR1 and CDR2 are DFQATT and SNEGSKA (reference sequence). Trimming took 1 base from V and 9 from J, leaving 16 bases between them. CDR3 length: 14 amino acids. The CDR3 DNA sequence: TGCAGTGCTAGAGGCGGCGGAGGGATGGGGCCCCAGCATTTT. It encodes CSARGGGGMGPQHF.

This clonotype was detected many times. The chain is built from TRBV6-2 or TRBV6-3 and TRBJ2-7, with 7 bases that match TRBD1. Germline loops: CDR1 MNHEY, CDR2 SVGEGT. Losses at the gene ends were 5 bases for V and 6 bases for J; bases not matched to a gene: 7. The CDR3 consists of 13 residues. CDR3 DNA: TGTGCCAGCAGTCCGACAGGGTTCGGCGAGCAGTACTTC. Protein: CASSPTGFGEQYF.

The chain carries TRBV11-2 and TRBJ1-2; 7 positions agree with TRBD1. With 5 bases clipped from V and 4 bases from J, the junction kept 13 bases outside the gene matches. Germline V gene lookup returns CDR1 SGHAT and CDR2 FQNNGV. This CDR3 contains 16 residues. The CDR3 DNA is TGTGCCAGCAGCCCCACTCGGGACAGTCGGGGCTATGGCTACACCTTC. It translates to CASSPTRDSRGYGYTF.

In its sample, this clonotype was seen many times. The J gene is TRBJ1-2, the V gene TRBV20-1, with no clear D. This CDR3 comprises 13 residues. The ends were cut back, 1 base at V and 7 bases at J, with 13 bases in the middle. Per germline, CDR1 DFQATT and CDR2 SNEGSKA (reference sequence). CDR3 in amino acids: CSARVGPFGGYTF. CDR3 DNA: TGCAGTGCTAGAGTGGGTCCTTTTGGTGGCTACACCTTC.

This clonotype came up many times. This chain uses TRBV20-1 with TRBJ1-1, with TRBD1 as a possible D gene (5 bases). Germline CDR1 is DFQATT and CDR2 is SNEGSKA (reference sequence). V shed 4 bases and J shed 6 bases, with 21 bases lying between them. The CDR3 spans 15 residues. CDR3 in amino acids: CSAKRGRGWDAEAFF. The CDR3 bases are TGCAGTGCTAAAAGAGGGCGGGGTTGGGACGCTGAAGCTTTCTTT.

This clonotype was observed a few times. CDR3 protein: CASSLDSAALRSGELFF. Written as DNA, the CDR3 is TGTGCCAGCAGCTTAGATTCCGCGGCGCTTCGGTCTGGGGAGCTGTTTTTT. This chain uses TRBV11-1 with TRBJ2-2, with D hard to call. This CDR3 has 17 amino acids. Trimming took off 1 base at V and 8 bases at J, with 20 bases between the two ends. CDR1 and CDR2 (germline): SGHAT, FQDESV (reference sequence).

This clonotype was detected many times. The chain's CDR3 is CASRKGTEGSPLHF. CDR3 nucleotide sequence: TGTGCCAGCAGGAAGGGGACGGAGGGTTCACCCCTCCACTTT. V is TRBV6-1 and J is TRBJ1-6; perhaps TRBD1 as D (5 bases). The length of the CDR3 is 14 residues. V lost 6 bases to trimming and J lost 9 bases, with 15 bases between them. Germline CDR1 reads MNHNS; CDR2 reads SASEGT.

This clonotype appeared many times. V usage is TRBV11-2 and J usage is TRBJ1-2; D ambiguous. V lost 5 bases to trimming and J lost 0 bases, with 13 bases between them. CDR1 and CDR2 from the germline V gene are SGHAT and FQNNGV. CDR3 length: 15 residues. CDR3 in DNA: TGTGCCAGCAGCCGCCTTAGATCCGCTAACTATGGCTACACCTTC. Protein sequence: CASSRLRSANYGYTF.

This clonotype has a count of ten or more. In nucleotides, the CDR3 is TGTGCCAGCAGTCTCCACGCTGACCGAAATCAGCCCCAGCATTTT. It codes for CASSLHADRNQPQHF. The chain couples TRBV2 to TRBJ1-5, with D hard to call. This CDR3 has 15 residues. V gave up 5 bases and J gave up 4 bases, with 15 bases separating them. Germline V lookup: CDR1 SNHLY, CDR2 FYNNEI.